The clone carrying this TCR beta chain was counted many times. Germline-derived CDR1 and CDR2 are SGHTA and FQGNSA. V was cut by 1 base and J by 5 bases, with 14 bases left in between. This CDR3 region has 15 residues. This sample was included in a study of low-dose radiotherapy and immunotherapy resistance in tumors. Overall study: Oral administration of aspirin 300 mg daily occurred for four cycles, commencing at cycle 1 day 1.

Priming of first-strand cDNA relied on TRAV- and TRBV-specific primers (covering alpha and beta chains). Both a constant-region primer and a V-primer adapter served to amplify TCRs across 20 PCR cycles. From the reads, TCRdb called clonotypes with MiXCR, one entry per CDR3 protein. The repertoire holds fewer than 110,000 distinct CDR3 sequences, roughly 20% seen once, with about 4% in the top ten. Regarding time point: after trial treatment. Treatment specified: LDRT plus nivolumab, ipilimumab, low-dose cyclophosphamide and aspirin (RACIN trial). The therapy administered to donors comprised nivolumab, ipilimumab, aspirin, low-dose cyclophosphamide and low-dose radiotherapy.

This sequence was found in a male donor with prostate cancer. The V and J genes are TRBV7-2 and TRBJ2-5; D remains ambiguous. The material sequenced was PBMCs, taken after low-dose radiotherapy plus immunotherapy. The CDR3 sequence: CASSLDSNHIETQYF. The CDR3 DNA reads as TGTGCCAGCAGCTTAGACAGCAACCATATTGAGACCCAGTACTTC.